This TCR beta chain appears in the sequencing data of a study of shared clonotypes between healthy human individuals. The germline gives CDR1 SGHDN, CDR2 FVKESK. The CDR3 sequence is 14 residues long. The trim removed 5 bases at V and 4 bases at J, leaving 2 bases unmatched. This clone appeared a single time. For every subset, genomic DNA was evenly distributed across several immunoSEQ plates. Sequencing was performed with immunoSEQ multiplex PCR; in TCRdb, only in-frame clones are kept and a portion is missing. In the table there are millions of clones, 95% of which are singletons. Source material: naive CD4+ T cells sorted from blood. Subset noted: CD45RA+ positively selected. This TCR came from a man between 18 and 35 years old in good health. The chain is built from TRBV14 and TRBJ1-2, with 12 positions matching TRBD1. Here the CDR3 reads CASSWDRGLYGYTF. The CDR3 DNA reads TGTGCCAGCAGCTGGGACAGGGGGCTCTATGGCTACACCTTC.